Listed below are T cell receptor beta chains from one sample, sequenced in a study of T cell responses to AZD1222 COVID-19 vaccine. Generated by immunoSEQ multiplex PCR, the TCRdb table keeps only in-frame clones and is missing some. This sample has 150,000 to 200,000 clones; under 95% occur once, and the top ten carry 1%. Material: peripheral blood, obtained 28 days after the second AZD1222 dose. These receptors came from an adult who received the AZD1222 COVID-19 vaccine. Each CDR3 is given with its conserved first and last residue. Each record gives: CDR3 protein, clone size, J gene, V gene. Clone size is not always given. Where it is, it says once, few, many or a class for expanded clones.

CDR3: CASSLGWVEGTEAFF
size: .
J: TRBJ1-1
V: TRBV7-2

CDR3: CASSPAVGAGNTIYF
size: .
J: TRBJ1-3
V: TRBV18

CDR3: CASSGQLGPSGANVLTF
size: .
J: TRBJ2-6
V: TRBV9

CDR3: CASSSTVSGANVLTF
size: .
J: TRBJ2-6
V: TRBV5-6

CDR3: CASSGDPGNRELFF
size: .
J: TRBJ2-2
V: TRBV3-1/TRBV3-2

CDR3: CASSPGGGLNTEAFF
size: .
J: TRBJ1-1
V: TRBV11-3

CDR3: CASSQEKTGVYGYTF
size: .
J: TRBJ1-2
V: TRBV4-2

CDR3: CASSITGQGVGELFF
size: .
J: TRBJ2-2
V: TRBV19

CDR3: CASSLSGWDEAFF
size: few
J: TRBJ1-1
V: TRBV12-3/TRBV12-4

CDR3: CASSPWDRNTEAFF
size: .
J: TRBJ1-1
V: TRBV18

CDR3: CASSFIQYEQYF
size: .
J: TRBJ2-7
V: TRBV13

CDR3: CASSYLLGGGTGELFF
size: .
J: TRBJ2-2
V: TRBV6-5

CDR3: CASSTSQGGRKETQYF
size: .
J: TRBJ2-5
V: TRBV6-6

CDR3: CASSWLAGGSTDTQYF
size: .
J: TRBJ2-3
V: TRBV13

CDR3: CASSYGTGSLNTEAFF
size: .
J: TRBJ1-1
V: TRBV6-2/TRBV6-3

CDR3: CASSLDGQQPQHF
size: .
J: TRBJ1-5
V: TRBV5-1